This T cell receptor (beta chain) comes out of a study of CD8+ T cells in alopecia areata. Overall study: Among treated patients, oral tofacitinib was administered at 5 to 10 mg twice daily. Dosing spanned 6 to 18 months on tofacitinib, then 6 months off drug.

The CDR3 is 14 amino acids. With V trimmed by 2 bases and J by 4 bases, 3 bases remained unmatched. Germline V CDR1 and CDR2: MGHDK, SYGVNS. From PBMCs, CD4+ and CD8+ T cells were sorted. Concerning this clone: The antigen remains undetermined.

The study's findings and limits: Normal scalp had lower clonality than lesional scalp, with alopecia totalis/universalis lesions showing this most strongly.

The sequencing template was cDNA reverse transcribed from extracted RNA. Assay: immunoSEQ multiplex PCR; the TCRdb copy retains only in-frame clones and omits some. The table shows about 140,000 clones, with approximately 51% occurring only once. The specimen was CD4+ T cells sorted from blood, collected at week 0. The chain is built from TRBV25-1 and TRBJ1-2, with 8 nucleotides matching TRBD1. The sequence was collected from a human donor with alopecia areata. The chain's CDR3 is CASSEDDRGYGYTF. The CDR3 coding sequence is TGTGCCAGCAGTGAAGATGACAGGGGCTATGGCTACACCTTC.